The rows below give T cell receptor beta chains drawn from one sample of a study. TCRdb re-derived calls from the RT-PCR reads in MiXCR, one entry per CDR3 protein. The sample holds about 680,000 distinct CDR3 sequences; approximately 15% are singletons and the top ten take 3% to 4.5%. The sample comprised memory CD4+ T cells from blood. These receptors came from a female donor in good health, serving as a healthy control. Each CDR3 is given with its conserved first and last residue. A D gene is named only where the DNA matches it firmly. A clone size is listed for some rows: how often the clone was seen (once, few, many), or a class if it is expanded.

size,J,V,D,CDR3,DNA
few,TRBJ2-1,TRBV7-9,.,CASSLAQGGNTYNEQFF,TGTGCCAGCAGCTTAGCGCAGGGGGGAAATACCTACAATGAGCAGTTCTTC
many,TRBJ2-3,TRBV6-4,.,CASSDQGSGTDTQYF,TGTGCCAGCAGTGACCAGGGTAGCGGCACAGATACGCAGTATTTT
many,TRBJ1-6,TRBV4-3,.,CASSQVGQGSSPLHF,TGCGCCAGCAGCCAAGTAGGCCAGGGAAGTTCACCCCTCCACTTT
many,TRBJ2-1,TRBV29-1,.,CSVEKRVNEQFF,TGCAGCGTTGAGAAAAGGGTCAATGAGCAGTTCTTC
many,TRBJ2-1,TRBV5-1,.,CASSPRPASYNEQFF,TGCGCCAGCAGCCCTCGACCAGCCTCCTACAATGAGCAGTTCTTC
.,TRBJ1-5,TRBV20-1,.,CSALVDSNQPQHF,TGCAGTGCTTTGGTAGATAGCAATCAGCCCCAGCATTTT
.,TRBJ1-3,TRBV18,.,CASSPVPSDGNTIYF,TGTGCCAGCTCACCTGTCCCCTCGGACGGAAACACCATATATTTT
many,TRBJ1-2,TRBV7-3,.,CASSLSHSTGGYTF,TGTGCCAGCAGCTTAAGTCACTCAACTGGTGGCTACACCTTC
.,TRBJ2-7,TRBV18,TRBD1,CASSPTQQGANEQYF,TGTGCCAGCTCACCTACCCAACAGGGGGCCAACGAGCAGTACTTC
few,TRBJ1-5,TRBV4-2,.,CASTRERPQHF,TGTGCCAGCACCAGGGAAAGGCCCCAGCATTTT
.,TRBJ1-1,TRBV20-1,.,CSARDRVFNAEAFF,TGCAGTGCTAGAGACAGGGTTTTTAACGCTGAAGCTTTCTTT
few,TRBJ1-6,TRBV3-1,.,CASTREDIRHSPLHF,TGTGCCAGCACCCGGGAGGACATTCGACATTCACCCCTCCACTTT
.,TRBJ2-6,TRBV19,.,CASSFVRTGANVLTF,TGTGCCAGTAGTTTTGTGCGGACTGGGGCCAACGTCCTGACTTTC
.,TRBJ2-7,TRBV7-9,TRBD2,CASSLGTSGASYEQYF,TGTGCCAGCAGCTTAGGGACTAGCGGGGCCTCCTACGAGCAGTACTTC
many,TRBJ2-7,TRBV29-1,TRBD1,CSGRTGEAEQYF,TGCAGCGGACGGACAGGGGAGGCCGAGCAGTACTTC
few,TRBJ1-6,TRBV10-3,TRBD1,CAISDGRGRSPLHF,TGTGCCATCAGTGATGGCAGGGGGCGTTCACCCCTCCACTTT
few,TRBJ1-2,TRBV7-9,.,CASSLGGRAPEYGYTF,TGTGCCAGCAGCTTAGGCGGTCGGGCACCTGAATATGGCTACACCTTC
once,TRBJ2-1,TRBV28,.,CASKGVKLEEQFF,TGTGCCAGCAAGGGTGTCAAGCTTGAGGAGCAGTTCTTC